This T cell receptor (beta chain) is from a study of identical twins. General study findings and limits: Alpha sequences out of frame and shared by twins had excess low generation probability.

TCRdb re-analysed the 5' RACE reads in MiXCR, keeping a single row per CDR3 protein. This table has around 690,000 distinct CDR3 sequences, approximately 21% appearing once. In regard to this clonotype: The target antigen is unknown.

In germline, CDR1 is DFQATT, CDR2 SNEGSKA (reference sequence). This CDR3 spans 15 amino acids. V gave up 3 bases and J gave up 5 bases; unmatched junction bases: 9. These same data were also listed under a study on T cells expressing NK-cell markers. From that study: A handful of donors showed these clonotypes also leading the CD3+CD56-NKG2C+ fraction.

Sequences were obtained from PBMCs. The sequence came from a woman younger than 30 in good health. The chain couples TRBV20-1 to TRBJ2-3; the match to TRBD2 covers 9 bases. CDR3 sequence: CSARRGGGAEDTQYF. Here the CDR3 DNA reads TGCAGTGCTAGGAGGGGCGGGGGGGCCGAAGATACGCAGTATTTT.